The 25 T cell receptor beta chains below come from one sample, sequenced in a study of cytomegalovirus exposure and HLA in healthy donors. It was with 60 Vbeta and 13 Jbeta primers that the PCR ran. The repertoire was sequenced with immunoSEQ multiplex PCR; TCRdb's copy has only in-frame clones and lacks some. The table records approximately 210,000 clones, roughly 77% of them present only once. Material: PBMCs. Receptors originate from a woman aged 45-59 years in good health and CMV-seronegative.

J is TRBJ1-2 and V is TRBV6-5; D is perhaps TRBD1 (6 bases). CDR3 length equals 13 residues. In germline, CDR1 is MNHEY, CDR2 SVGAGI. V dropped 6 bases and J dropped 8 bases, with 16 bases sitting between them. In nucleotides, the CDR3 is TGTGCCAGCAGGATACAGGGTTCGGAAGGCTACACCTTC. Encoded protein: CASRIQGSEGYTF.

CDR3 DNA: TGTGCCAGTAGTGTATCAGGCAGGGGCACTGAAGCTTTCTTT. Protein sequence: CASSVSGRGTEAFF. This sequence joins TRBV19 and TRBJ1-1; D is possibly TRBD1 (6 bases). Germline CDR1 and CDR2: LNHDA and SQIVND (reference sequence). The CDR3 spans 14 residues. With 5 bases removed from V and 4 bases from J, the gap between germline ends came to 14 bases.

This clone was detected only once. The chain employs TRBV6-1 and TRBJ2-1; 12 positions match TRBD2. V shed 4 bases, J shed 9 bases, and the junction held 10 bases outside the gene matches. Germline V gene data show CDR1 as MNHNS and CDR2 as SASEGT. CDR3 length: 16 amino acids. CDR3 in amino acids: CASSVRLAGDLREQFF. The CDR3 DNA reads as TGTGCCAGCAGTGTCAGACTAGCGGGGGATTTGCGTGAGCAGTTCTTC.

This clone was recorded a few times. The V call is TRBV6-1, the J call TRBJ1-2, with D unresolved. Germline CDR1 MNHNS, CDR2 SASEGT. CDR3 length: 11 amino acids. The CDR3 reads CAIAGSYGYTF. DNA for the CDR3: TGTGCTATAGCGGGATCCTATGGCTACACCTTC.

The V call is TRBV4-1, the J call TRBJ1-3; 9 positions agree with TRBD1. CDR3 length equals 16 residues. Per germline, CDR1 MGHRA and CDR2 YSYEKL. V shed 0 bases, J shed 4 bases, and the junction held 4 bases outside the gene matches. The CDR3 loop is CASSQEWTGVGNTIYF. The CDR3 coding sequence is TGCGCCAGCAGCCAAGAGTGGACAGGGGTCGGAAACACCATATATTTT.

The DNA of the CDR3 is TGTGCCAGCAGGAGGACAGGGGCGAACACTGAAGCTTTCTTT. It encodes CASRRTGANTEAFF. The V gene is TRBV6-5, the J gene TRBJ1-1; 9 nucleotides agree with TRBD1. The length of the CDR3 is 14 residues. Looked up from germline, CDR1 is MNHEY and CDR2 is SVGAGI. V gave up 6 bases and J gave up 1 base; unmatched junction bases: 3.

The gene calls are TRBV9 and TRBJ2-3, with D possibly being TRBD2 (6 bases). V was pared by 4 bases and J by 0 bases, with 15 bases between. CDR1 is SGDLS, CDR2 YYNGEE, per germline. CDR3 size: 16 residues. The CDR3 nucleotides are TGTGCCAGCAGCCTTCGAGGGGAGGCGAGCACAGATACGCAGTATTTT. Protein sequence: CASSLRGEASTDTQYF.

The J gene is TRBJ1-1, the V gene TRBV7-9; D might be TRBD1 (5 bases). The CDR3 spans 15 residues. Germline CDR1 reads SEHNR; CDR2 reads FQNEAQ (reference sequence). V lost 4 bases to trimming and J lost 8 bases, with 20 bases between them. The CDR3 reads CASSSRGTLPPEAFF. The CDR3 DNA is TGTGCCAGCAGCTCGCGGGGCACTCTCCCACCGGAAGCTTTCTTT.

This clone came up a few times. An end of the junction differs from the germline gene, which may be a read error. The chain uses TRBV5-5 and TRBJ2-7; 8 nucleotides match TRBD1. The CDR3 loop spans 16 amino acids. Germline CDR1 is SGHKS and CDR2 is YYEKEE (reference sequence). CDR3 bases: TGTGCCAGCACCTTGGTCGGGACAGGTCCCTCCTACGAGCAGTACTTC. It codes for CASTLVGTGPSYEQYF.

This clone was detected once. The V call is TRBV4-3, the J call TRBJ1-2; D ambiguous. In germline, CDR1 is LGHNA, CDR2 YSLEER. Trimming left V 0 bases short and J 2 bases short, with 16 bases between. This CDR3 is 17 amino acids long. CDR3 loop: CASSQDEGLGSNYGYTF. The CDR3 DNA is TGCGCCAGCAGCCAAGATGAAGGTCTCGGGTCGAACTATGGCTACACCTTC.

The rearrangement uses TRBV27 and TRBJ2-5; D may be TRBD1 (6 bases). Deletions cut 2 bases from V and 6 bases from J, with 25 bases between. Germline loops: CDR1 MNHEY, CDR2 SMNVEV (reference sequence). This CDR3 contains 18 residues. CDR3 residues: CASSLGPLGAKRGKTQYF. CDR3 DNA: TGTGCCAGCAGTTTAGGCCCCTTGGGGGCGAAGAGAGGGAAGACCCAGTACTTC.

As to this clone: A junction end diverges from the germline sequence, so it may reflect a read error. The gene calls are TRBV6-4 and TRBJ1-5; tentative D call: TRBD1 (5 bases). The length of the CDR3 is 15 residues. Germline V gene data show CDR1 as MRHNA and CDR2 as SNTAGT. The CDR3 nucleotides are TGTGCCAGCAGCCAATCGGGGGACTCCAATCAGCCCCGGCATTTT. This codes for CASSQSGDSNQPRHF.

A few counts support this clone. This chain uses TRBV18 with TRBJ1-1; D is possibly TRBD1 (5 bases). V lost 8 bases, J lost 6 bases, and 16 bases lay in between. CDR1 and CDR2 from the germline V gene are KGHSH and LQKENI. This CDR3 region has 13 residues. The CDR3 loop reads CASASSPGAEAFF. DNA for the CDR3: TGTGCCAGCGCCAGTTCTCCGGGGGCTGAAGCTTTCTTT.

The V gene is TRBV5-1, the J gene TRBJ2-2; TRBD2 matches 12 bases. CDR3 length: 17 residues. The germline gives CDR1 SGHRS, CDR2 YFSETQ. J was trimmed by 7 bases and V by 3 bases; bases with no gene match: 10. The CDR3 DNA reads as TGCGCCAGCAGCTCCGGAGGACTAGCGGGGAGTTACGGGGAGCTGTTTTTT. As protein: CASSSGGLAGSYGELFF.

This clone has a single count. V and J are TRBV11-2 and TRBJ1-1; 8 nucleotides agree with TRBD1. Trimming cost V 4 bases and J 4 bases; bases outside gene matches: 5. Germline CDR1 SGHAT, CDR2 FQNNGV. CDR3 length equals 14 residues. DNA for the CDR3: TGTGCCAGCAGCTCAAGACAGGGGACCACTGAAGCTTTCTTT. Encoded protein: CASSSRQGTTEAFF.

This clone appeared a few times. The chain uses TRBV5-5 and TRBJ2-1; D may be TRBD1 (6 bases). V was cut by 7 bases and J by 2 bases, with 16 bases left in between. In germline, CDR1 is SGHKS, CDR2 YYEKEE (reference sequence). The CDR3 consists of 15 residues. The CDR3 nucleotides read TGTGCCAGCGGATCCCGGGACACAACCTACAATGAGCAGTTCTTC. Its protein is CASGSRDTTYNEQFF.

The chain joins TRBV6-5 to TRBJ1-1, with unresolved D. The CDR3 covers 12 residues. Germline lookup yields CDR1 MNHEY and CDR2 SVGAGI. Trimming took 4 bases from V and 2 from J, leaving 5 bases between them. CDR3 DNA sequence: TGTGCCAGCAGTTTCCTAAACACTGAAGCTTTCTTT. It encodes CASSFLNTEAFF.

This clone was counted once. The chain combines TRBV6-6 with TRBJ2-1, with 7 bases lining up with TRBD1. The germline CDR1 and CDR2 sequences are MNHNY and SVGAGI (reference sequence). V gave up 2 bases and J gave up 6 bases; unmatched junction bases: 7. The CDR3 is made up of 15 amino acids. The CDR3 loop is CASSYMGQKINEQFF. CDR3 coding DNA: TGTGCCAGCAGTTACATGGGACAGAAGATCAATGAGCAGTTCTTC.

DNA of the CDR3: TGTGCCAGCAGCGGCCGACAGGGATACGACGAGCAGTACTTC. Translating it yields CASSGRQGYDEQYF. V gene TRBV7-2 combines with J gene TRBJ2-7; 7 bases match TRBD1. This CDR3 has 14 amino acids. V lost 5 bases, J lost 5 bases, and 9 bases stayed unmatched. From germline, CDR1 is SGHTA and CDR2 FQGNSA.

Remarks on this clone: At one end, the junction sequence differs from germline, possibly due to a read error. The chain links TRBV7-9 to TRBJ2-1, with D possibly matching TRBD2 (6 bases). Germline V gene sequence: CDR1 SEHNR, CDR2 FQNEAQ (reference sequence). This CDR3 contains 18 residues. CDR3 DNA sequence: TGTTCCAGCAGCCTGCCCGGGGGTAGGGGCGGTCATGGCAATGAGCAGTTCTTC. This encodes CSSSLPGGRGGHGNEQFF.

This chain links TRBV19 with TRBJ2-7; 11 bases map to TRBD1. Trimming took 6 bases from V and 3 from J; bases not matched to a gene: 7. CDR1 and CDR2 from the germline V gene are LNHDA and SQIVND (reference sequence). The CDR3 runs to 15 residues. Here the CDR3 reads CASSTGQGAFYEQYF. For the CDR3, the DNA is TGTGCCAGTAGCACAGGACAGGGGGCCTTCTACGAGCAGTACTTC.

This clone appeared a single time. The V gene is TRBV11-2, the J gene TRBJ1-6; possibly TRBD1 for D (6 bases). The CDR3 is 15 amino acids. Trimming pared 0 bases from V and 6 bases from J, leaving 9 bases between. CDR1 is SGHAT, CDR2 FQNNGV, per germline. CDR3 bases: TGTGCCAGCAGCTTAGAAGGCAGGGGTAATTCACCCCTCCACTTT. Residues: CASSLEGRGNSPLHF.

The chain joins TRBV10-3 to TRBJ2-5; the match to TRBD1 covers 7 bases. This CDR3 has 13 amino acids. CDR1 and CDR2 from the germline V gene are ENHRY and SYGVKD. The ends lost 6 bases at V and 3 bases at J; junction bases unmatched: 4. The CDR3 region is CAIRAGTEETQYF. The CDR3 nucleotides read TGTGCCATCAGAGCCGGGACAGAAGAGACCCAGTACTTC.

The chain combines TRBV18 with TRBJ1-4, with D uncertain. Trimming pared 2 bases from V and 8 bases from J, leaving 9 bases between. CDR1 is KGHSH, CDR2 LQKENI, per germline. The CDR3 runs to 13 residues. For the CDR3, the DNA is TGTGCCAGCTCACCAATACAAACCGAAAAACTGTTTTTT. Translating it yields CASSPIQTEKLFF.

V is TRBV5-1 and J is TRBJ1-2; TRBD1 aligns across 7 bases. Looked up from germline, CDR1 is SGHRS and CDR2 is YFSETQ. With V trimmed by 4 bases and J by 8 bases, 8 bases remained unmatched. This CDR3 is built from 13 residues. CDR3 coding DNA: TGCGCCAGCAGCCTGACAGGGAGTGAAGGCTACACCTTC. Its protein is CASSLTGSEGYTF.